These 27 T cell receptor beta chains came from one sample sequenced in a study of blood T cells in healthy people across ages. Combining a sample-barcoded 5' primer with a J-beta primer mix, a second PCR ran for about 6 to 11 cycles. TCRdb itself ran the 5' RACE reads through MiXCR, one entry per CDR3 protein. The data contain some 1.7 million distinct CDR3 sequences, roughly 27% of them seen just once; the ten biggest clones take up 7.7%. Source material: blood. The receptors here all came from a woman aged 25 to 39 in good health.

The chain carries TRBV15 and TRBJ1-5; D ambiguous. V lost 5 bases and J lost 10, with 18 bases in between. The germline CDR1 and CDR2 sequences are LNHNV and YYDKDF (reference sequence). The CDR3 length is 14 residues. The CDR3 loop is CATSSYEIVGPQHF. As DNA, the CDR3 is TGTGCCACCAGCTCTTACGAAATCGTGGGACCCCAGCATTTT.

This clonotype was picked up one time. Its ends do not fully match the called genes, so a read error is possible. The V gene is TRBV3-1, the J gene TRBJ2-5; D possibly corresponds to TRBD2 (6 bases). The CDR3 has 14 amino acids. Germline CDR1 LGHDT, CDR2 YNNKEL (reference sequence). The CDR3 protein is CASSYRSGQGTQYF. Written as DNA, the CDR3 is TGTGCCAGCAGCTACCGTAGCGGACAAGGGACCCAGTACTTC.

A few counts support this clonotype. This chain uses TRBV20-1 with TRBJ1-5; unclear D gene. Germline V CDR1 and CDR2: DFQATT, SNEGSKA (reference sequence). There are 17 residues in the CDR3. V lost 0 bases to trimming and J lost 0 bases, with 15 bases between them. CDR3 sequence reads: CSAREVVPSISNQPQHF. In DNA form, the CDR3 reads TGCAGTGCTAGAGAGGTAGTACCCTCAATTAGCAATCAGCCCCAGCATTTT.

The CDR3 is CASSRPGARGAKNIQYF. In DNA form, the CDR3 reads TGTGCCAGCAGCCGCCCGGGGGCCAGGGGGGCCAAAAACATTCAGTACTTC. V and J are TRBV5-6 and TRBJ2-4; possibly TRBD1 for D (7 bases). V lost 4 bases to trimming and J lost 1 base, with 18 bases between them. The CDR3 totals 17 residues. CDR1 is SGHDT and CDR2 is YYEEEE in the germline V gene.

This chain links TRBV15 with TRBJ2-7; D is unclear. V was cut by 0 bases and J by 1 base, with 7 bases left in between. The CDR3 spans 14 residues. The germline V gene encodes CDR1 LNHNV and CDR2 YYDKDF (reference sequence). The CDR3 spells CATSRDWGSYEQYF. The CDR3 coding sequence is TGTGCCACCAGCAGAGACTGGGGTTCCTACGAGCAGTACTTC.

This clonotype was observed a few times. The chain couples TRBV5-1 to TRBJ2-7, with D hard to call. CDR1 SGHRS and CDR2 YFSETQ come from the germline V gene. This CDR3 comprises 12 residues. The V end was cut by 4 bases, the J end by 3 bases, with 8 bases between. The CDR3 DNA reads as TGCGCCAGCAGCGTGCTAGGCTACGAGCAGTACTTC. Encoded protein: CASSVLGYEQYF.

This rearrangement joins TRBV7-2 to TRBJ2-5; 8 bases are a match to TRBD2. The J call could be wrong; TRBJ2-7 is a better fit for the DNA end. Per germline, CDR1 SGHTA and CDR2 FQGNSA. The CDR3 spans 15 residues. The CDR3 region is CASSLAKRENGEQYF. As DNA, the CDR3 is TGTGCCAGCAGCTTAGCGAAGCGGGAGAACGGCGAGCAGTACTTC.

The V call is TRBV6-2 or TRBV6-3, the J call TRBJ2-1; the D gene is possibly TRBD2 (5 bases). Germline V CDR1 and CDR2: MNHEY, SVGEGT. Trimming took off 6 bases at V and 0 bases at J, with 27 bases between the two ends. This CDR3 region has 20 residues. The CDR3 here is CASSLPTRQPLLSSYNEQFF. The DNA of the CDR3 is TGTGCCAGCAGCCTACCCACTAGACAACCCCTCCTAAGCTCCTACAATGAGCAGTTCTTC.

This clonotype was seen more than once but under ten times. The V call is TRBV29-1, the J call TRBJ1-4; unclear D gene. Trimming stripped 4 bases from V and 0 bases from J, with 6 bases between. This CDR3 contains 13 residues. Germline CDR1 SQVTM, CDR2 ANQGSEA. The CDR3 sequence is CSVVPATNEKLFF. The CDR3 DNA reads TGCAGCGTTGTACCCGCAACTAATGAAAAACTGTTTTTT. The full variable domain, completed using reference TRBV29-1 and TRBJ1-4, is SAVISQKPSRDICQRGTSLTIQCQVDSQVTMMFWYRQQPGQSLTLIATANQGSEATYESGFVIDKFPISRPNLTFSTLTVSNMSPEDSSIYLCSVVPATNEKLFFGSGTQLSVL.

Concerning this clonotype: A much larger clone lies a single base off, so this may be a read error. V and J are TRBV7-9 and TRBJ2-7; D might be TRBD1 or TRBD2, each matching 5 bases. The CDR3 consists of 12 residues. Germline assignment: CDR1 SEHNR and CDR2 FQNEAQ (reference sequence). The CDR3 protein is CSSTFRDDEQYF. The CDR3 nucleotides are TGTTCCTCTACTTTCCGGGACGACGAGCAGTACTTC.

This sequence joins TRBV6-6 and TRBJ2-2, with no clear D. Trimming cost V 5 bases and J 5 bases, with 15 bases left between them. There are 15 residues in the CDR3. The germline V gene encodes CDR1 MNHNY and CDR2 SVGAGI (reference sequence). CDR3 amino acids: CASSLLESGTGELFF. Written as DNA, the CDR3 is TGTGCCAGCAGTCTCTTAGAGAGTGGTACCGGGGAGCTGTTTTTT.

This clonotype was found a few times. The rearrangement uses TRBV20-1 and TRBJ1-2, with D unclear. Germline CDR1 is DFQATT and CDR2 is SNEGSKA (reference sequence). V dropped 0 bases and J dropped 4 bases, with 9 bases sitting between them. The CDR3 totals 13 residues. CDR3 protein: CSARDVVSYGYTF. The CDR3 coding sequence is TGCAGTGCTAGAGATGTTGTTTCCTATGGCTACACCTTC.

The chain is built from TRBV3-1 and TRBJ2-1; D gene ambiguous. The V and J ends lost 0 bases and 10 bases respectively, with 10 bases between them. The CDR3 has 13 amino acids. Germline-derived CDR1 and CDR2 are LGHDT and YNNKEL (reference sequence). CDR3 DNA: TGTGCCAGCAGCCAAGACAGTATCGGCGAGCAGTTCTTC. Translation gives CASSQDSIGEQFF.

The chain has TRBV20-1 and TRBJ2-7; 12 bases are shared with TRBD2. Germline V gene sequence: CDR1 DFQATT, CDR2 SNEGSKA (reference sequence). V dropped 6 bases and J dropped 2; count of bases not matched to a gene: 8. The CDR3 is 15 residues long. As DNA, the CDR3 is TGCAGTGCCGAACCGACTAGCGGGGGTCCCTACGAGCAGTACTTC. Translating gives CSAEPTSGGPYEQYF.

There are many counts of this clonotype. The chain links TRBV20-1 to TRBJ2-5, with 10 bases identical to TRBD2. This CDR3 is built from 16 residues. V lost 0 bases to trimming and J lost 1 base; unmatched junction nucleotides: 5. Looked up from germline, CDR1 is DFQATT and CDR2 is SNEGSKA (reference sequence). CDR3 bases: TGCAGTGCTAGAGAGGCTAGCGGGGGAGTCCAAGAGACCCAGTACTTC. Protein product: CSAREASGGVQETQYF.

This clonotype occurred a few times. The genes are TRBV7-2 and TRBJ2-3; D is perhaps TRBD2 (6 bases). Germline values: CDR1 SGHTA, CDR2 FQGNSA. The CDR3 extends over 15 amino acids. V was pared by 2 bases and J by 4 bases, with 13 bases between. CDR3 DNA sequence: TGTGCCAGCAGCTTACAGCTAGCGAGATCAGATACGCAGTATTTT. Its protein is CASSLQLARSDTQYF.

The chain carries TRBV20-1 and TRBJ2-3, with 7 bases that match TRBD2. After removal of 6 bases from V and 0 bases from J, the junction contained 6 bases not matched to a gene. The CDR3 contains 14 residues. The V gene's germline CDR1 is DFQATT and CDR2 SNEGSKA (reference sequence). Here the CDR3 DNA reads TGCAGTGCCGCCGGGACTACTAGCACAGATACGCAGTATTTT. This gives the protein CSAAGTTSTDTQYF.

This clonotype turned up a few times. The chain links TRBV7-9 to TRBJ1-1; D possibly corresponds to TRBD1 (6 bases). The V and J ends lost 4 bases and 11 bases respectively, with 17 bases between them. This CDR3 comprises 13 residues. The V gene's germline CDR1 is SEHNR and CDR2 FQNEAQ (reference sequence). The CDR3 nucleotides are TGTGCCAGCAGCTCCCGGGACACTCAAGGGGCTTTCTTT. It yields the protein CASSSRDTQGAFF.

The chain uses TRBV3-1 and TRBJ1-2; TRBD1 is a possible D gene (5 bases). Trimming removed 3 bases at V and 7 bases at J, with 15 bases between. Germline CDR1 is LGHDT and CDR2 is YNNKEL (reference sequence). This CDR3 is built from 14 residues. The CDR3 is CASSHEKGRSGYTF. The CDR3 DNA is TGTGCCAGCAGCCACGAGAAGGGACGAAGTGGCTACACCTTC.

The chain is built from TRBV7-7 and TRBJ2-7; TRBD2 matches at 8 bases. V lost 4 bases to trimming and J lost 8 bases; unmatched junction nucleotides: 16. This CDR3 is 16 amino acids long. Germline lookup yields CDR1 SSHAT and CDR2 FNYEAQ (reference sequence). CDR3 sequence: CASSSHDGRAGGKQYF. The CDR3 DNA follows: TGTGCCAGCAGCTCCCACGACGGGAGGGCCGGAGGTAAGCAGTACTTC.

This clonotype was found a few times. The chain couples TRBV5-1 to TRBJ2-5; D is perhaps TRBD1 or TRBD2 (5 bases each). Trimming removed 3 bases at V and 4 bases at J, with 13 bases between. Germline values: CDR1 SGHRS, CDR2 YFSETQ. This CDR3 has 14 amino acids. The CDR3 loop reads CASSSVGDGETQYF. The CDR3 nucleotides read TGCGCCAGCAGCTCGGTGGGGGACGGAGAGACCCAGTACTTC.

This clonotype was detected only a few times. The chain joins TRBV5-1 to TRBJ2-7; D not resolved. This CDR3 region has 14 residues. The V gene lost 0 bases and the J gene lost 6 bases, with 13 bases spanning the gap. Germline V gives CDR1 SGHRS, CDR2 YFSETQ. The CDR3 DNA follows: TGCGCCAGCAGCTTGGTAGAAGGGCTAAGCGAGCAGTACTTC. Translated: CASSLVEGLSEQYF.

V usage is TRBV5-6 and J usage is TRBJ1-4, with 7 nucleotides matching TRBD1. Germline V gene sequence: CDR1 SGHDT, CDR2 YYEEEE. The CDR3 consists of 14 residues. V gave up 2 bases and J gave up 8 bases; unmatched junction bases: 6. The CDR3: CASSFQGVGEKLFF. The CDR3 nucleotides read TGTGCCAGCAGCTTCCAGGGGGTTGGAGAAAAACTGTTTTTT.

The chain combines TRBV29-1 with TRBJ1-2; D possibly corresponds to TRBD1 (5 bases). CDR1 and CDR2 (germline): SQVTM, ANQGSEA. This CDR3 has 16 residues. V lost 6 bases and J 2 bases, leaving 22 bases between the germline ends. The CDR3 here is CSVAGAGRRLNYGYTF. The CDR3 DNA reads TGCAGCGTCGCCGGGGCGGGGCGGCGGTTAAACTATGGCTACACCTTC.

Only a few counts were recorded for this clonotype. V and J are TRBV30 and TRBJ2-6, with D maybe TRBD2 (6 bases). This CDR3 spans 14 amino acids. Between the trimmed V and J ends, which lost 6 bases and 2 bases, there was a span of 11 bases. Looked up from germline, CDR1 is GTSNPN and CDR2 is SVGIG (reference sequence). This CDR3 reads CACPTGAGANVLTF. The CDR3 nucleotides read TGTGCCTGCCCCACGGGGGCTGGGGCCAACGTCCTGACTTTC.

The chain uses TRBV28 and TRBJ1-2, with 7 bases fitting TRBD1. With V trimmed by 6 bases and J by 7 bases, 11 bases remained unmatched. The CDR3 totals 14 residues. Germline assignment: CDR1 MDHEN and CDR2 SYDVKM. The CDR3 is CASRTRGPGPGYTF. In DNA, the CDR3 is TGTGCCAGCAGGACGAGGGGGCCTGGACCTGGCTACACCTTC.

The chain uses TRBV9 and TRBJ2-1; a weak D match, TRBD2 (5 bases). The CDR3 has 15 residues. V shed 0 bases and J shed 4 bases, with 11 bases lying between them. From germline, CDR1 is SGDLS and CDR2 YYNGEE. As DNA, the CDR3 is TGTGCCAGCAGCGTAGAGCCTAGCCCTTACAATGAGCAGTTCTTC. Protein product: CASSVEPSPYNEQFF.